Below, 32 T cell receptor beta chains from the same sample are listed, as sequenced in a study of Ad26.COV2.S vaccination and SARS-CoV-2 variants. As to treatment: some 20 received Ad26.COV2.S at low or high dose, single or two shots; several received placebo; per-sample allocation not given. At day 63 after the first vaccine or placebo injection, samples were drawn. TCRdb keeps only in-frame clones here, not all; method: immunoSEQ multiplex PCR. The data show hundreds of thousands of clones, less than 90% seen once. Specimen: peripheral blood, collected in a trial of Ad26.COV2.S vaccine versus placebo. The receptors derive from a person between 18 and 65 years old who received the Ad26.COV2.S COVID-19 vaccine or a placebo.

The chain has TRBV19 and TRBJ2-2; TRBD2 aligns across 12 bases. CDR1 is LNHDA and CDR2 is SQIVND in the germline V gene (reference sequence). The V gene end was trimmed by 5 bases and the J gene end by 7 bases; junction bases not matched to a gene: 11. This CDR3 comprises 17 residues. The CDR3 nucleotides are TGTGCCAGTAGTCCCCGAGGGCTAGCGGGAGGGGTCGGGGAGCTGTTTTTT. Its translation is CASSPRGLAGGVGELFF.

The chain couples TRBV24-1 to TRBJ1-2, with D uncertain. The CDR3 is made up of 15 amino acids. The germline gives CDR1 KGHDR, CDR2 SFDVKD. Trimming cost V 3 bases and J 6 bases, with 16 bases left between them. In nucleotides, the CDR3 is TGTGCCACCAGTGATCCCCGAAGGGAGAGGGATGGCTACACCTTC. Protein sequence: CATSDPRRERDGYTF.

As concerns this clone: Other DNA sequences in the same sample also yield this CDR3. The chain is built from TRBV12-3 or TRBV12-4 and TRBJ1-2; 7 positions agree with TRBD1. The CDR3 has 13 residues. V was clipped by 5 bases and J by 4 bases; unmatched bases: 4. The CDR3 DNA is TGTGCCAGCAGTCTGGGACAGCTCTATGGCTACACCTTC. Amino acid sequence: CASSLGQLYGYTF.

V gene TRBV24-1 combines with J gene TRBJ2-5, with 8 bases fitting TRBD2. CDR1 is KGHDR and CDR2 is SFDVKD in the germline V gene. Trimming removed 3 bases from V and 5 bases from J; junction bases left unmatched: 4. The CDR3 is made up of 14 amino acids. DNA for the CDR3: TGTGCCACCAGTGATCCTCGCGGGGGGGAGACCCAGTACTTC. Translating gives CATSDPRGGETQYF.

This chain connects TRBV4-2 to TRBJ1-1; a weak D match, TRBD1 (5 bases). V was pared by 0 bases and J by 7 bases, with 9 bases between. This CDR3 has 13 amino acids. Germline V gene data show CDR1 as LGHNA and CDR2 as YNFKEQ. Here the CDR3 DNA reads TGTGCCAGCAGCCAAGAATGGAGGGGTGAAGCTTTCTTT. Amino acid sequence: CASSQEWRGEAFF.

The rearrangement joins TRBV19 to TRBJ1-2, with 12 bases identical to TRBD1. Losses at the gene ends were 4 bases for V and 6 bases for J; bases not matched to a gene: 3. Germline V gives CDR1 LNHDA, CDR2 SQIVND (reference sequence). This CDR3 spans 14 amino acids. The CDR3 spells CASSKGTGGHGYTF. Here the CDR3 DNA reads TGTGCCAGTAGTAAAGGGACAGGGGGCCATGGCTACACCTTC.

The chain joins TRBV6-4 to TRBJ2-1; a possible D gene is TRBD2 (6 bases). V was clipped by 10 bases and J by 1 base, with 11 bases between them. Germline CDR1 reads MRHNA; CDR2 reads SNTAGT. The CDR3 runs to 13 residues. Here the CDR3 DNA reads TGTGCCATCAAAGGGAGGTCCTACAATGAGCAGTTCTTC. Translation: CAIKGRSYNEQFF.

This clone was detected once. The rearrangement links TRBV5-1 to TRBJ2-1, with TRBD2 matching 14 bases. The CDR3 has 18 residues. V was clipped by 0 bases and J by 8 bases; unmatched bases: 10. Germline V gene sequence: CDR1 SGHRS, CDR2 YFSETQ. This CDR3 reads CASSLGLAGGPRIHEQFF. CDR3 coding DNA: TGCGCCAGCAGCTTGGGACTAGCGGGGGGGCCTAGGATCCATGAGCAGTTCTTC. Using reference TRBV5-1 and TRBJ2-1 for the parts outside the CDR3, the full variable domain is KAGVTQTPRYLIKTRGQQVTLSCSPISGHRSVSWYQQTPGQGLQFLFEYFSETQRNKGNFPGRFSGRQFSNSRSEMNVSTLELGDSALYLCASSLGLAGGPRIHEQFFGPGTRLTVL.

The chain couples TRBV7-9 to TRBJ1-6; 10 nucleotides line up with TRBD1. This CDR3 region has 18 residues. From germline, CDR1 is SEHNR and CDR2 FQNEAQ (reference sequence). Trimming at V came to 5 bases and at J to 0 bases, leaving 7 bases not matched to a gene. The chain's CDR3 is CASSGDRGQISYNSPLHF. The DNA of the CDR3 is TGTGCCAGCAGCGGGGACAGGGGACAAATCTCCTATAATTCACCCCTCCACTTT.

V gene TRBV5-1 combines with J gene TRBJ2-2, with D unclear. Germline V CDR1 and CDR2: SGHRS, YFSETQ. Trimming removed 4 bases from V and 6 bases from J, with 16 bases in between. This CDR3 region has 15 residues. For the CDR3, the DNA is TGCGCCAGCAGCGGGGTGTACACCGGGCCCGGGGAGCTGTTTTTT. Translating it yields CASSGVYTGPGELFF. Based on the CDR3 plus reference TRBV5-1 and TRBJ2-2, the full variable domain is KAGVTQTPRYLIKTRGQQVTLSCSPISGHRSVSWYQQTPGQGLQFLFEYFSETQRNKGNFPGRFSGRQFSNSRSEMNVSTLELGDSALYLCASSGVYTGPGELFFGEGSRLTVL.

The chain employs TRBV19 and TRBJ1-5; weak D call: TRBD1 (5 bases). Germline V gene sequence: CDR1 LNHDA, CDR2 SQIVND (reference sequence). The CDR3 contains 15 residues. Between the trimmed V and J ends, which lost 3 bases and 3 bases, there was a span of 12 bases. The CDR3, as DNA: TGTGCCAGTAGTATTGGGGCCAGCCTCAATCAGCCCCAGCATTTT. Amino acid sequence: CASSIGASLNQPQHF. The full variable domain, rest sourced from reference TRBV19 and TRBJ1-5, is DGGITQSPKYLFRKEGQNVTLSCEQNLNHDAMYWYRQDPGQGLRLIYYSQIVNDFQKGDIAEGYSVSREKKESFPLTVTSAQKNPTAFYLCASSIGASLNQPQHFGDGTRLSIL.

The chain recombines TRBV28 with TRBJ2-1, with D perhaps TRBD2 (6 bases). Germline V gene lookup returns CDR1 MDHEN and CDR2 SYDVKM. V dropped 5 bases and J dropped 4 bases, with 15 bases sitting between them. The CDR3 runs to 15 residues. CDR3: CASSGTSALYNEQFF. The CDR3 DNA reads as TGTGCCAGCAGTGGGACTTCCGCCCTTTACAATGAGCAGTTCTTC.

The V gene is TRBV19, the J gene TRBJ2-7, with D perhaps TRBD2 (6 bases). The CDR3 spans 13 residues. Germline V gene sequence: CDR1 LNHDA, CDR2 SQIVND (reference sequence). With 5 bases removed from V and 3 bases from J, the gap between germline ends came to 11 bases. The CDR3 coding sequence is TGTGCCAGTAGTGCGGGTAGCGGCTACGAGCAGTACTTC. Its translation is CASSAGSGYEQYF.

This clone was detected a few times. CDR3 residues: CSVESAVQNIQYF. In nucleotides, the CDR3 is TGCAGCGTTGAAAGCGCAGTTCAAAACATTCAGTACTTC. The gene calls are TRBV29-1 and TRBJ2-4; D not certain. The ends were cut back, 2 bases at V and 5 bases at J, with 10 bases in the middle. The CDR3 is made up of 13 amino acids. From germline, CDR1 is SQVTM and CDR2 ANQGSEA.

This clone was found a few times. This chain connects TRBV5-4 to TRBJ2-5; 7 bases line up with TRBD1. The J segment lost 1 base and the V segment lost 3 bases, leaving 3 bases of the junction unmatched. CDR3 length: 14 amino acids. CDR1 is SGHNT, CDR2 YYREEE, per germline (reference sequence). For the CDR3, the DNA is TGTGCCAGCAGCTCGGGGACAGCCCAAGAGACCCAGTACTTC. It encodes CASSSGTAQETQYF.

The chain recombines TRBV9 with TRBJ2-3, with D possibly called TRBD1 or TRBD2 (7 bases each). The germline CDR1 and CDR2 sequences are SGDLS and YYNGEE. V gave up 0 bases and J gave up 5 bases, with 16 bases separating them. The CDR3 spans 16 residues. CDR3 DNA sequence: TGTGCCAGCAGCGTAGGGGAGGGGGCGCTAGAAGATACGCAGTATTTT. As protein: CASSVGEGALEDTQYF.

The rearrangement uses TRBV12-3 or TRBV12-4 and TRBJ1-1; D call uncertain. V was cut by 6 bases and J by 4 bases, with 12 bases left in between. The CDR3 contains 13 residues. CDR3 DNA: TGTGCCAGCAGGACGATCGGTAGCACTGAAGCTTTCTTT. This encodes CASRTIGSTEAFF.

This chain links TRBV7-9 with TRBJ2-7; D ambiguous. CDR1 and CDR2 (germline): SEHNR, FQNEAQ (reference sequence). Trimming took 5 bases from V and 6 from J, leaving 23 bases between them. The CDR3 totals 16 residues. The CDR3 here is CASSHNILGESVEQYF. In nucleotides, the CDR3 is TGTGCCAGCAGCCACAATATATTGGGCGAATCGGTCGAGCAGTACTTC.

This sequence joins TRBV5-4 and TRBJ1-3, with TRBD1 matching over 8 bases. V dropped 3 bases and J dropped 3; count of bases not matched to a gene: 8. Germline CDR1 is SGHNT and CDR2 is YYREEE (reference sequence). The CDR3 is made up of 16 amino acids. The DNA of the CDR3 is TGTGCCAGCAGCTCCAAAAACAGGGGGGTTGGAAACACCATATATTTT. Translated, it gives CASSSKNRGVGNTIYF.

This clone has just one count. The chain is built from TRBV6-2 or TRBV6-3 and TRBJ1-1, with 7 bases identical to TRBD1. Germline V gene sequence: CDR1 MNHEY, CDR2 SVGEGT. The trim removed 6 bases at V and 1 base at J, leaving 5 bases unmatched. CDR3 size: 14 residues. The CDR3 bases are TGTGCCAGCAGCGCCGGGACAGCGAACACTGAAGCTTTCTTT. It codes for CASSAGTANTEAFF.

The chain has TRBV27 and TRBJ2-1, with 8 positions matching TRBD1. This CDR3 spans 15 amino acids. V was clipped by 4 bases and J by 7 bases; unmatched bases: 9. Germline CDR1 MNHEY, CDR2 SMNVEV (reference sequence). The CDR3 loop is CASSSQGAPRNEQFF. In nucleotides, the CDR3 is TGTGCCAGCAGTTCTCAGGGGGCCCCCCGGAATGAGCAGTTCTTC.

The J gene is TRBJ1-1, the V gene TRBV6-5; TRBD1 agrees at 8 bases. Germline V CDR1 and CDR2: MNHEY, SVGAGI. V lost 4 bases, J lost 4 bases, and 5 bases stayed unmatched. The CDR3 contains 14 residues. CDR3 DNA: TGTGCCAGCAGTTCACCGACAGGGGCCACTGAAGCTTTCTTT. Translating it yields CASSSPTGATEAFF.

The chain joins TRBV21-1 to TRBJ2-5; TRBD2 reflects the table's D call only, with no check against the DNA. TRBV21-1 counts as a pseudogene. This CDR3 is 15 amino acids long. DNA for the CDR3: TGTGCCAGCAGCAAAAGCAGGAGGCCGCAAGAGACCCAGTACTTC. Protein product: CASSKSRRPQETQYF.

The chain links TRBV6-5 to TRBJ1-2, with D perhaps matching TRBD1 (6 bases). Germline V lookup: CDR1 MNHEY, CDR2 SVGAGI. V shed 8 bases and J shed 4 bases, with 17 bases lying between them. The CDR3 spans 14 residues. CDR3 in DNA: TGTGCCAGCGGAAAAAACAGGGATTCCTATGGCTACACCTTC. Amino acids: CASGKNRDSYGYTF.

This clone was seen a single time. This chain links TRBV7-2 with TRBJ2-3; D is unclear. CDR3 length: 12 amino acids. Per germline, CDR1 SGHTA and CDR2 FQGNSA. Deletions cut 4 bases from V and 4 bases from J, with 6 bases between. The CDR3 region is CASSSFSDTQYF. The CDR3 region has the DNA TGTGCCAGCAGCTCCTTCTCAGATACGCAGTATTTT.

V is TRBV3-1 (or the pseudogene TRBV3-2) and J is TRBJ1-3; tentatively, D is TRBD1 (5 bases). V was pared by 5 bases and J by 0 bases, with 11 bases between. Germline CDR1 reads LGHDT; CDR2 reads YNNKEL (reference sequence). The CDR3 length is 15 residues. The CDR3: CASSIQAGSGNTIYF. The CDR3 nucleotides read TGTGCCAGCAGCATACAGGCCGGCTCTGGAAACACCATATATTTT.

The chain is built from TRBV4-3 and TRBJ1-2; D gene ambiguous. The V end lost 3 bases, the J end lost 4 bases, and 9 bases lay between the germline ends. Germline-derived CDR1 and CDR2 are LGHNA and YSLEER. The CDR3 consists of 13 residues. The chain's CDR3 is CASSHSTGYGYTF. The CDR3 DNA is TGCGCCAGCAGCCACTCGACGGGCTATGGCTACACCTTC.

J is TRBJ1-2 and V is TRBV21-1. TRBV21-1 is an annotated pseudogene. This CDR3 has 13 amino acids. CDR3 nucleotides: TGTGCCAGCAGCAAAGCAGCGGAGGGGGGCTACACCTTC. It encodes CASSKAAEGGYTF.

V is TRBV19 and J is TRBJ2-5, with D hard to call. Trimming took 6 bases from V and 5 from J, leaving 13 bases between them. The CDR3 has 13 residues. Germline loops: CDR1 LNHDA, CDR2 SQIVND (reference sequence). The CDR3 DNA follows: TGTGCCAGTAGATATGCTTTCGGGGAGACCCAGTACTTC. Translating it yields CASRYAFGETQYF.

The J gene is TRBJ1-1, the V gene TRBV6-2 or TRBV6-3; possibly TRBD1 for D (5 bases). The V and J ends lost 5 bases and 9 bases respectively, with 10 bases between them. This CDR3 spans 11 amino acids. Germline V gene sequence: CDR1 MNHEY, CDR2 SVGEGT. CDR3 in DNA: TGTGCCAGCAGTAAAGCAGGGAAAGCTTTCTTT. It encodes CASSKAGKAFF.

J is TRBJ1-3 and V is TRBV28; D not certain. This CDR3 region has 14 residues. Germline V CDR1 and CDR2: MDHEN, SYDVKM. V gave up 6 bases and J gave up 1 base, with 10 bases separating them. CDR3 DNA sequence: TGTGCCAGCAGGGAGAGGGTGTCTGGAAACACCATATATTTT. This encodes CASRERVSGNTIYF. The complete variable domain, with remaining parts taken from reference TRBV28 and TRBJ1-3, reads DVKVTQSSRYLVKRTGEKVFLECVQDMDHENMFWYRQDPGLGLRLIYFSYDVKMKEKGDIPEGYSVSREKKERFSLILESASTNQTSMYLCASRERVSGNTIYFGEGSWLTVV.

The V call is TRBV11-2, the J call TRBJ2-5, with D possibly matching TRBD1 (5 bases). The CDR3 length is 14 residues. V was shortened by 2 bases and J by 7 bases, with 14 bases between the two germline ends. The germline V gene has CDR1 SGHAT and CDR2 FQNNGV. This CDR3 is CASSLYRKQATQYF. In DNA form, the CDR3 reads TGTGCCAGCAGCTTATACAGGAAACAGGCGACCCAGTACTTC.